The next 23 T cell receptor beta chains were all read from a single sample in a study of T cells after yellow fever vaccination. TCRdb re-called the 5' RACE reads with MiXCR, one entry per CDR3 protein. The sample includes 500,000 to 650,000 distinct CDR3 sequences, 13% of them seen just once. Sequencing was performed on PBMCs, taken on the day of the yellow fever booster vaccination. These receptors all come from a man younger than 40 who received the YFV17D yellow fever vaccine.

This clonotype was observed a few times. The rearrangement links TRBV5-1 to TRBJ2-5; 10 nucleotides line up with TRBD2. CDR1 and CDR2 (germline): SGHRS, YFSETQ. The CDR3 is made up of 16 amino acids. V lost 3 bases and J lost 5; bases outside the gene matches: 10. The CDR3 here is CASSYPSGSPLETQYF. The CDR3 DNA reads TGCGCCAGCAGCTACCCTAGCGGGAGTCCTTTGGAGACCCAGTACTTC.

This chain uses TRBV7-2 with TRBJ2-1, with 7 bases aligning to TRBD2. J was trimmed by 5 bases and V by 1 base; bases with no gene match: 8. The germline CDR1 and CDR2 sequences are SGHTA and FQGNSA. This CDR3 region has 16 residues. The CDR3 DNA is TGTGCCAGCAGCTTAGGGGCTGGAGCGGGGCACAATGAGCAGTTCTTC. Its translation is CASSLGAGAGHNEQFF.

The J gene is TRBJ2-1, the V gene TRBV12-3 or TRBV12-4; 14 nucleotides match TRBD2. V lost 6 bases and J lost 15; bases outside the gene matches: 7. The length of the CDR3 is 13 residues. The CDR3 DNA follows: TGTGCCAGCAGGAGACTAGCGGGAGGGTGGCCGTTCTTC. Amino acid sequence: CASRRLAGGWPFF.

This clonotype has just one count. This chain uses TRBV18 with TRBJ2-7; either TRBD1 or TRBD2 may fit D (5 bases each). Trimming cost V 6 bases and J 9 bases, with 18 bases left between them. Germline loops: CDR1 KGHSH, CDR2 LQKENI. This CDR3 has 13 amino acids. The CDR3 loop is CASSLRDQERQYF. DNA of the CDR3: TGTGCCAGCTCTCTCCGGGACCAAGAGAGGCAGTACTTC.

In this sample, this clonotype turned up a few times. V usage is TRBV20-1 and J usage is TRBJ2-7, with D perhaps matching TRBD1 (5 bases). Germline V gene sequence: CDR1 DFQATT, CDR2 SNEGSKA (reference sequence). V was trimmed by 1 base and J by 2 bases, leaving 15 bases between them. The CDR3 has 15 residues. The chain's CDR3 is CSARGLGDPPYEQYF. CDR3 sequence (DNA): TGCAGTGCTAGAGGTCTAGGGGATCCTCCCTACGAGCAGTACTTC.

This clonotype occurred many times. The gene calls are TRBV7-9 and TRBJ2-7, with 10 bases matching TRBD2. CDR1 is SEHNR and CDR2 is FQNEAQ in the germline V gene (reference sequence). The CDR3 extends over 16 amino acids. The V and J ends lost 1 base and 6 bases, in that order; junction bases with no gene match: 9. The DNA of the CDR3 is TGTGCCAGCAGCTTAGACGGGCTAGCGGGAGTTCGCGAGCAGTACTTC. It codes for CASSLDGLAGVREQYF.

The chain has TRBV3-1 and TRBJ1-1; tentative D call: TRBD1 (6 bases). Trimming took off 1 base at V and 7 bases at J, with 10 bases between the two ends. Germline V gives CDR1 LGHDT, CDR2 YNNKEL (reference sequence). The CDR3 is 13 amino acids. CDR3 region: CASSQAGASEAFF. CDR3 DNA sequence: TGTGCCAGCAGCCAAGCAGGGGCCAGTGAAGCTTTCTTT.

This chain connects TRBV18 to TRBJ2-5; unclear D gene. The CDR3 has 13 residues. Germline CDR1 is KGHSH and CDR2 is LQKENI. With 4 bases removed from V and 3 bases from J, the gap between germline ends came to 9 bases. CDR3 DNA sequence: TGTGCCAGCTCACTGCCAGCAGAAGAGACCCAGTACTTC. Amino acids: CASSLPAEETQYF.

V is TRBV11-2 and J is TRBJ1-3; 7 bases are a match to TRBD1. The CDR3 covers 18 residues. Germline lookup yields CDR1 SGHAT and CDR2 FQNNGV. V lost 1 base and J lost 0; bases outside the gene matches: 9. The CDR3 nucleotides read TGTGCCAGCAGCTTAGGGGCGGGACAGCCGAGCTCTGGAAACACCATATATTTT. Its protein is CASSLGAGQPSSGNTIYF.

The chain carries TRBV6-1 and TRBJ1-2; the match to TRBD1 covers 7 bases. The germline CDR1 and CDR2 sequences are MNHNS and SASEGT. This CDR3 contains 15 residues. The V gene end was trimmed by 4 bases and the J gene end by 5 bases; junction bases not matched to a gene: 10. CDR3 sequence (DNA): TGTGCCAGCAGTGCTCCGGGACAGTGGCTTTATGGCTACACCTTC. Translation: CASSAPGQWLYGYTF.

The CDR3 is CASSLTSGTANEQFF. For the CDR3, the DNA is TGCGCCAGCAGCCTGACTAGCGGGACTGCGAATGAGCAGTTCTTC. V gene TRBV5-1 combines with J gene TRBJ2-1, with TRBD2 identical over 11 bases. The CDR3 extends over 15 amino acids. V lost 4 bases and J lost 7; bases outside the gene matches: 7. Germline CDR1 reads SGHRS; CDR2 reads YFSETQ.

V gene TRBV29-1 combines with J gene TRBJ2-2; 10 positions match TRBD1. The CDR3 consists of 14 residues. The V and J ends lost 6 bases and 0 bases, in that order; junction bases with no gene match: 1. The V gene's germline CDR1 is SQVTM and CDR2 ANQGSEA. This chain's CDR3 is CSVGQGANTGELFF. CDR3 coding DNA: TGCAGCGTAGGACAGGGGGCGAACACCGGGGAGCTGTTTTTT.

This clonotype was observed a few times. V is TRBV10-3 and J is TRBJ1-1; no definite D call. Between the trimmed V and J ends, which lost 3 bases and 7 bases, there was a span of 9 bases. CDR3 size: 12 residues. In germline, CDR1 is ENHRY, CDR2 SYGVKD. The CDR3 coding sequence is TGTGCCATCAGTGAAAGTCGAATTGAAGCTTTCTTT. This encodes CAISESRIEAFF.

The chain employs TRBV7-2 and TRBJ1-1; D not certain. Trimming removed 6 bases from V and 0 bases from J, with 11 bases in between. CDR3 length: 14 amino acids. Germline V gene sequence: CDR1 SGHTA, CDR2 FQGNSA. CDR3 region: CASSGPPMNTEAFF. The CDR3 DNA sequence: TGTGCCAGCAGTGGACCTCCAATGAACACTGAAGCTTTCTTT.

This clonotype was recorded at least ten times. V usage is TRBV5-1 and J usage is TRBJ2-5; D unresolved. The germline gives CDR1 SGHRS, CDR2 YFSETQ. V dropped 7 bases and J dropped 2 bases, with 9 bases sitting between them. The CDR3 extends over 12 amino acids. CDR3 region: CASAPEQETQYF. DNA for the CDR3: TGCGCCAGCGCCCCGGAACAAGAGACCCAGTACTTC.

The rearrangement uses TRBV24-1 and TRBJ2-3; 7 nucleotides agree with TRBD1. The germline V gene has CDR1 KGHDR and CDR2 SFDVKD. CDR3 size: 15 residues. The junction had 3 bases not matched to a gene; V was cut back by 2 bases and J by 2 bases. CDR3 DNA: TGTGCCACCAGTGATTCCGGGACAGCCACAGATACGCAGTATTTT. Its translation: CATSDSGTATDTQYF.

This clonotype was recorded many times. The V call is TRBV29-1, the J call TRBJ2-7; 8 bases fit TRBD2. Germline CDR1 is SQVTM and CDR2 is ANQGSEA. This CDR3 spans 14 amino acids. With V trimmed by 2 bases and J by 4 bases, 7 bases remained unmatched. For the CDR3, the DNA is TGCAGCGTTGAAAAAGGGACTAGTGGGTACGAGCAGTACTTC. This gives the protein CSVEKGTSGYEQYF.

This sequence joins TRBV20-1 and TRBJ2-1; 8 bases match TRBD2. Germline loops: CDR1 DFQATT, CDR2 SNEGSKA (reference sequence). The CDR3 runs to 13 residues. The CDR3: CTGTSGTYNEQFF. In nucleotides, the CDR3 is TGCACCGGAACTAGCGGTACCTACAATGAGCAGTTCTTC.

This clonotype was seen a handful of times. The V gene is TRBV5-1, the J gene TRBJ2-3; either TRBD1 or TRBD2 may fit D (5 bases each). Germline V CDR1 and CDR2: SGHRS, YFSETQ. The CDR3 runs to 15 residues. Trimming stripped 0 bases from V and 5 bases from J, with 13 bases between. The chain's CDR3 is CASSLAGTIQDTQYF. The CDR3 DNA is TGCGCCAGCAGCTTGGCCGGGACCATCCAAGATACGCAGTATTTT.

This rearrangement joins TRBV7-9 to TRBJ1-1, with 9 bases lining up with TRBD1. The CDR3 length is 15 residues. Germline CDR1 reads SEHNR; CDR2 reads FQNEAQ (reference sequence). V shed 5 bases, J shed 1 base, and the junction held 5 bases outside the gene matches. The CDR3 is CASSRLDRGNTEAFF. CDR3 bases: TGTGCCAGCAGCAGGCTGGACAGGGGGAACACTGAAGCTTTCTTT.

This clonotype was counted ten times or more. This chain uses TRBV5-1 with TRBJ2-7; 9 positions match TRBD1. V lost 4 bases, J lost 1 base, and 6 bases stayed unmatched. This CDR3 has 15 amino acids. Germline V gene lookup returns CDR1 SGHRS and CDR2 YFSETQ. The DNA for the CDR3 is TGCGCCAGCAGCCGGGCCGGGACAGGGTCCTACGAGCAGTACTTC. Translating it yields CASSRAGTGSYEQYF.

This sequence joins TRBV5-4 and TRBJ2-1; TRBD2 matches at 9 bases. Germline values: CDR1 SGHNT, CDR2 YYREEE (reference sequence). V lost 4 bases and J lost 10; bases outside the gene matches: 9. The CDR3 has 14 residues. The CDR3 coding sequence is TGTGCCAGCAGCCCCGGGACTAGCATTTCCGAGCAGTTCTTC. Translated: CASSPGTSISEQFF.

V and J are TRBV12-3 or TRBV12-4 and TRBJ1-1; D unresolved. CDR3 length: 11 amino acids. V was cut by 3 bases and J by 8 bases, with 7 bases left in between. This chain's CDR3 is CASSFGQEAFF. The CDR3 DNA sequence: TGTGCCAGCAGTTTTGGGCAAGAAGCTTTCTTT.